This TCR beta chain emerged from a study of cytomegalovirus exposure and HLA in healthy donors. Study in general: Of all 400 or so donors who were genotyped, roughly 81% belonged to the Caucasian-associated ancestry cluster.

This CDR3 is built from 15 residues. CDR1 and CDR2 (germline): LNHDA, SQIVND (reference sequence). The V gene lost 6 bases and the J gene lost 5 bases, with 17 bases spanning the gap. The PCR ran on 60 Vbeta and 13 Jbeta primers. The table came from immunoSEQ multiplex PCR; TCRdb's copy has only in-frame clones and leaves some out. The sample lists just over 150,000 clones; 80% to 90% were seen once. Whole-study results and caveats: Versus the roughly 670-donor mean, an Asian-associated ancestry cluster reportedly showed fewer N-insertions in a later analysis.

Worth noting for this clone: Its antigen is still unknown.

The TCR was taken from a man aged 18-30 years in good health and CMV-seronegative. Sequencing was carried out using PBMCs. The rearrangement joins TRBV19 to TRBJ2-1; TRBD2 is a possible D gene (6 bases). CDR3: CASRLRGGTHNEQFF. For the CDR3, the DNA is TGTGCCAGTAGGCTCCGGGGCGGGACCCACAATGAGCAGTTCTTC.